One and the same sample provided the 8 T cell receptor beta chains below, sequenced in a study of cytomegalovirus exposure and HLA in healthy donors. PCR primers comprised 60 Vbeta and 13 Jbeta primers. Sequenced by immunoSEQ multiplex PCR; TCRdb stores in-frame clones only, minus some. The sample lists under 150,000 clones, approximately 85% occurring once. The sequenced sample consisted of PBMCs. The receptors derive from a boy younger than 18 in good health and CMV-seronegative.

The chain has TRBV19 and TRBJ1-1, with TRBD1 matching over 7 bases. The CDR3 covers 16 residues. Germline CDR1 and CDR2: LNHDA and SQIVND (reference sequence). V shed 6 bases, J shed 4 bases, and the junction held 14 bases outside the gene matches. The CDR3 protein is CASRRRGQAYRTEAFF. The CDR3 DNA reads TGTGCCAGTAGGAGACGCGGACAGGCGTACCGCACTGAAGCTTTCTTT.

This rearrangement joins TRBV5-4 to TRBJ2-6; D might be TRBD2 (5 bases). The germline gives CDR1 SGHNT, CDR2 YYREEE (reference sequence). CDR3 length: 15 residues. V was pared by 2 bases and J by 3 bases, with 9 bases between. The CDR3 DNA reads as TGTGCCAGCAGCTTAATAGGGAGTGGGGCCAACGTCCTGACTTTC. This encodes CASSLIGSGANVLTF.

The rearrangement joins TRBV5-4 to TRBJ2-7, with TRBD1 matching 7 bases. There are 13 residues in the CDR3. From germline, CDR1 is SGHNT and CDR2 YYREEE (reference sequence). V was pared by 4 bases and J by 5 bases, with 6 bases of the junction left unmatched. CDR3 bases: TGTGCCAGCAGCCTGACAGGGTCGAACGAGCAGTACTTC. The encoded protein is CASSLTGSNEQYF.

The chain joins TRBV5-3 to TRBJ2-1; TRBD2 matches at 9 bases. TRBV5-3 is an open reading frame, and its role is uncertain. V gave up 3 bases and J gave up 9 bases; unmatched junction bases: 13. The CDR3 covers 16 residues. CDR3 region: CARSCKLAGREFEQFF. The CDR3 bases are TGTGCCAGAAGCTGCAAGCTAGCGGGACGTGAGTTTGAGCAGTTCTTC.

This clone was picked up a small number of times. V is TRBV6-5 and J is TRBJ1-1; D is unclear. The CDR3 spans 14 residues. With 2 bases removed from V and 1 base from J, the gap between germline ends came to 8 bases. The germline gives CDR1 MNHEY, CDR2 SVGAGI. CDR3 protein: CASSYAGENTEAFF. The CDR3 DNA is TGTGCCAGCAGTTACGCCGGGGAGAACACTGAAGCTTTCTTT.

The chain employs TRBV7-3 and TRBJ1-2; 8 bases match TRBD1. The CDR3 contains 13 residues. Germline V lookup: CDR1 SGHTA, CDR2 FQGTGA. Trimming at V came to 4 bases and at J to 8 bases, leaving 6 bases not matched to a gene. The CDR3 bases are TGTGCCAGCAGCTCGCCAGGGGGCGGAGGCTACACCTTC. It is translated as CASSSPGGGGYTF.

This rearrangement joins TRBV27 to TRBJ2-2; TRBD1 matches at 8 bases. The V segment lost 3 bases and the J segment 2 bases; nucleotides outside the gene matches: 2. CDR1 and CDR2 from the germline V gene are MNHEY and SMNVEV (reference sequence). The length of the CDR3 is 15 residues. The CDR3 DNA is TGTGCCAGCAGTTTTACAGGGGGAAACACCGGGGAGCTGTTTTTT. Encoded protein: CASSFTGGNTGELFF.

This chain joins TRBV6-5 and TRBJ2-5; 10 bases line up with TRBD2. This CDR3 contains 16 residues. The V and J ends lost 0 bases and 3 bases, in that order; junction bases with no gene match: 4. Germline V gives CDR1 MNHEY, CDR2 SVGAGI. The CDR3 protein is CASSYSPLAGKETQYF. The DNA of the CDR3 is TGTGCCAGCAGTTACTCTCCACTAGCGGGGAAAGAGACCCAGTACTTC.